Below are 13 T cell receptor beta chains sequenced from a single sample in a study of post-analysis software for immune sequencing data. Points from the study as a whole: Included in a set of about 5 TRBV segments more frequent in patients than controls were TRBV5-6, TRBV5-1 and TRBV20-1.

No antigens are known for them. Unique molecular identifiers were present in the TCR beta cDNA libraries. TCRdb reanalysed the PCR reads using MiXCR and keeps one entry per CDR3 protein. The data show 750,000 to 950,000 distinct CDR3 sequences, about 50% seen once. The sample taken for sequencing was blood. These receptors came from a girl between 10 and 17 years old with multiple sclerosis.

The CDR3 region has the DNA TGTGCCAGCACCGGGACAGGGGCCAAAAACATTCAGTACTTC. It encodes CASTGTGAKNIQYF. The chain employs TRBV2 and TRBJ2-4, with TRBD1 matching over 9 bases. V lost 7 bases to trimming and J lost 1 base; unmatched junction nucleotides: 2. The CDR3 loop spans 14 amino acids. The V gene's germline CDR1 is SNHLY and CDR2 FYNNEI.

In its sample, this clonotype was seen once. The chain employs TRBV30 and TRBJ1-5; D is undetermined. V was shortened by 0 bases and J by 5 bases, with 11 bases between the two germline ends. Per germline, CDR1 GTSNPN and CDR2 SVGIG (reference sequence). The CDR3 is 14 residues long. The CDR3 DNA reads TGTGCCTGGAGTGTACAAGGTGTCTATCAGCCCCAGCATTTT. As protein: CAWSVQGVYQPQHF.

The CDR3 DNA follows: TGCAGTGCTAGCCCGAAAGAGGACGAGCAGTACTTC. Its translation is CSASPKEDEQYF. V and J are TRBV20-1 and TRBJ2-7; D not resolved. Trimming pared 3 bases from V and 5 bases from J, leaving 11 bases between. The germline gives CDR1 DFQATT, CDR2 SNEGSKA (reference sequence). The CDR3 totals 12 residues.

Only a few counts were recorded for this clonotype. The chain joins TRBV20-1 to TRBJ2-7, with D unresolved. Trimming pared 2 bases from V and 0 bases from J, leaving 14 bases between. The CDR3 runs to 15 residues. In germline, CDR1 is DFQATT, CDR2 SNEGSKA (reference sequence). CDR3 DNA sequence: TGCAGTGCTAGATCGGGCCCGGAGAGCTCCTACGAGCAGTACTTC. Protein: CSARSGPESSYEQYF.

This clonotype was picked up a small number of times. This rearrangement joins TRBV7-9 to TRBJ2-3, with D possibly being TRBD1 or TRBD2 (5 bases each). V was clipped by 5 bases and J by 0 bases, with 12 bases between them. CDR1 is SEHNR, CDR2 FQNEAQ, per germline (reference sequence). This CDR3 is built from 15 residues. The CDR3 sequence is CASSQGRYSTDTQYF. The CDR3 DNA is TGTGCCAGCAGCCAGGGACGGTATAGCACAGATACGCAGTATTTT.

The chain carries TRBV15 and TRBJ2-3, with D uncertain. Germline V gene lookup returns CDR1 LNHNV and CDR2 YYDKDF (reference sequence). V dropped 1 base and J dropped 2 bases, with 7 bases sitting between them. The CDR3 is 14 amino acids. The CDR3 here is CATSRGGPTDTQYF. The CDR3 nucleotides are TGTGCCACCAGCAGAGGCGGACCCACAGATACGCAGTATTTT.

The chain carries TRBV5-1 and TRBJ1-4; D is unclear. The germline gives CDR1 SGHRS, CDR2 YFSETQ. V lost 4 bases and J lost 0, with 7 bases in between. The length of the CDR3 is 14 residues. The CDR3 sequence is CASSILPTNEKLFF. As DNA, the CDR3 is TGCGCCAGCAGCATCCTCCCAACTAATGAAAAACTGTTTTTT.

In regard to this clonotype: One junction end does not reproduce the germline sequence, and a read error may be involved. The chain has TRBV7-2 and TRBJ2-7; D may be TRBD2 (6 bases). Germline CDR1 reads SGHTA; CDR2 reads FQGNSA. The CDR3 contains 14 residues. This chain's CDR3 is CACSLGGSSYEQYF. CDR3 nucleotides: TGTGCCTGCAGCCTCGGGGGAAGCTCCTACGAGCAGTACTTC.

The rearrangement links TRBV25-1 to TRBJ2-7, with D possibly TRBD2 on 5 matching bases. CDR1 and CDR2 from the germline V gene are MGHDK and SYGVNS. V lost 1 base, J lost 2 bases, and 9 bases lay in between. CDR3 size: 14 residues. This chain's CDR3 is CASSEFTGTYEQYF. CDR3 coding DNA: TGTGCCAGCAGTGAATTTACGGGGACCTACGAGCAGTACTTC.

In its sample, this clonotype was seen a few times. The V and J genes are TRBV15 and TRBJ1-2; D is unclear. CDR1 is LNHNV and CDR2 is YYDKDF in the germline V gene (reference sequence). With 5 bases removed from V and 1 base from J, the gap between germline ends came to 20 bases. The CDR3 is 17 residues long. The CDR3 here is CATSPRASRSGNYGYTF. CDR3 coding DNA: TGTGCCACCAGCCCGCGCGCCAGCAGATCGGGTAACTATGGCTACACCTTC.

This clonotype was observed a few times. The chain is built from TRBV5-1 and TRBJ2-4; D possibly corresponds to TRBD2 (5 bases). The germline gives CDR1 SGHRS, CDR2 YFSETQ. V was pared by 0 bases and J by 12 bases, with 10 bases between. This CDR3 is built from 12 residues. The CDR3 region has the DNA TGCGCCAGCAGCTTGGAAGGACTCCGTCAGTACTTC. Protein sequence: CASSLEGLRQYF.

The chain links TRBV7-3 to TRBJ2-3; 12 bases agree with TRBD2. V lost 2 bases, J lost 5 bases, and 5 bases stayed unmatched. This CDR3 region has 16 residues. Germline V gene sequence: CDR1 SGHTA, CDR2 FQGTGA. The CDR3 region is CASSLLAGGPGDTQYF. The DNA of the CDR3 is TGTGCCAGCAGCTTACTAGCGGGGGGGCCGGGAGATACGCAGTATTTT. The full variable domain, its missing parts supplied by reference TRBV7-3 and TRBJ2-3, is GAGVSQTPSNKVTEKGKYVELRCDPISGHTALYWYRQSLGQGPEFLIYFQGTGAADDSGLPNDRFFAVRPEGSVSTLKIQRTERGDSAVYLCASSLLAGGPGDTQYFGPGTRLTVL.

The chain links TRBV2 to TRBJ2-5; a possible D gene is TRBD2 (5 bases). The V end was cut by 8 bases, the J end by 11 bases, with 27 bases between. This CDR3 has 15 amino acids. Looked up from germline, CDR1 is SNHLY and CDR2 is FYNNEI. The CDR3 DNA is TGTGCCAGCGTGAACAGCGGACTCTTCTCGGGTGAGCAGTACTTC. Its translation: CASVNSGLFSGEQYF.